This T cell receptor beta chain was sequenced in a study of blood T cells in healthy people across ages. Each donor was a healthy Caucasian individual from Russia, aged about 6 to 100. In the case of this clonotype: The antigen is not known.

General study points: Older age went with lower TCR beta diversity per million T cells, in a roughly linear way.

The germline CDR1 and CDR2 sequences are SGHVS and FNYEAQ. With V trimmed by 1 base and J by 2 bases, 20 bases remained unmatched. The CDR3 covers 21 residues. With a J-beta primer mix and a sample-barcoded 5' primer, a second PCR ran about 6 to 11 cycles. At least 2.5 million CDR3-containing paired-end reads were obtained per sample. MiXCR was run by TCRdb on the 5' RACE reads, yielding one entry per CDR3 protein. The sample consists of some 1.6 million distinct CDR3 sequences, roughly 32% of them appearing once. V gene TRBV7-6 combines with J gene TRBJ2-7; 10 bases align to TRBD1. The sequencing sample was made of blood. The source of this sequence is a woman under 40 in good health. CDR3 sequence (DNA): TGTGCCAGCAGCTTAGGCAATCTCATCGGTCCCGGGACAGGGGTAACCTACGAGCAGTACTTC. This sequence encodes CASSLGNLIGPGTGVTYEQYF.